This entry lists 10 T cell receptor beta chains sequenced from one sample in a study of blood T cell repertoires in COVID-19. Produced via immunoSEQ multiplex PCR; TCRdb's table is partial and in-frame only. Of roughly 200,000 clones listed, about 85% were seen once; the top ten hold around 4.9%. Material for sequencing was peripheral blood. These receptors originate from a woman of 80 years or more with acute or convalescent COVID-19.

This chain uses TRBV18 with TRBJ2-6; 9 bases agree with TRBD1. This CDR3 spans 18 amino acids. The germline gives CDR1 KGHSH, CDR2 LQKENI. V lost 3 bases to trimming and J lost 2 bases; unmatched junction nucleotides: 8. CDR3 region: CASSPTTGGPAGANVLTF. The CDR3 DNA follows: TGTGCCAGCTCACCGACTACAGGGGGCCCTGCTGGGGCCAACGTCCTGACTTTC.

The chain employs TRBV7-2 and TRBJ2-7, with 12 bases fitting TRBD1. After removal of 1 base from V and 6 bases from J, the junction contained 4 bases not matched to a gene. This CDR3 spans 15 amino acids. Germline V gene sequence: CDR1 SGHTA, CDR2 FQGNSA. CDR3 amino acids: CASSLVGTGGGEQYF. CDR3 sequence (DNA): TGTGCCAGCAGCTTAGTTGGGACAGGGGGCGGCGAGCAGTACTTC. Supplemented by reference TRBV7-2 and TRBJ2-7, the full variable domain reads GAGVSQSPSNKVTEKGKDVELRCDPISGHTALYWYRQSLGQGLEFLIYFQGNSAPDKSGLPSDRFSAERTGGSVSTLTIQRTQQEDSAVYLCASSLVGTGGGEQYFGPGTRLTVT.

This chain connects TRBV27 to TRBJ1-2; 7 bases line up with TRBD1. Germline CDR1 reads MNHEY; CDR2 reads SMNVEV (reference sequence). The ends lost 4 bases at V and 4 bases at J; junction bases unmatched: 9. The CDR3 is made up of 15 amino acids. In DNA form, the CDR3 reads TGTGCCAGCAGTTCTTACCAACAGGGGTTCTATGGCTACACCTTC. Translating it yields CASSSYQQGFYGYTF.

The chain employs TRBV29-1 and TRBJ2-3, with no clear D. CDR1 is SQVTM, CDR2 ANQGSEA, per germline. The CDR3 covers 12 residues. Trimming took 6 bases from V and 0 from J, leaving 7 bases between them. The CDR3 coding sequence is TGCAGCGTACATTGGAGCACAGATACGCAGTATTTT. Translating gives CSVHWSTDTQYF.

The chain has TRBV15 and TRBJ2-7; maybe TRBD1 (6 bases). Trimming took 3 bases from V and 4 from J, leaving 10 bases between them. CDR1 LNHNV and CDR2 YYDKDF come from the germline V gene (reference sequence). CDR3 size: 13 residues. The CDR3 here is CATSREGQYEQYF. The CDR3 DNA follows: TGTGCCACCAGCAGGGAAGGACAGTACGAGCAGTACTTC.

In DNA, the CDR3 is TGTGCCAGCAGCTTAGATCTCTACGAGCAGTACTTC. Translated: CASSLDLYEQYF. The V gene is TRBV11-2, the J gene TRBJ2-7; D remains unclear. This CDR3 contains 12 residues. V dropped 0 bases and J dropped 3 bases, with 3 bases sitting between them. Germline V gives CDR1 SGHAT, CDR2 FQNNGV.

The rearrangement joins TRBV28 to TRBJ2-7; TRBD1 aligns across 8 bases. Germline CDR1 reads MDHEN; CDR2 reads SYDVKM. V was clipped by 5 bases and J by 6 bases; unmatched bases: 9. The CDR3 covers 14 residues. The CDR3 nucleotides are TGTGCCAGCAGTGACACGGACAGGGTAGGCGAGCAGTACTTC. As protein: CASSDTDRVGEQYF.

V is TRBV7-2 and J is TRBJ2-1; maybe TRBD2 (6 bases). Trimming pared 5 bases from V and 7 bases from J, leaving 15 bases between. CDR3 length: 14 residues. Germline V gives CDR1 SGHTA, CDR2 FQGNSA. CDR3 in DNA: TGTGCCAGCAGCCCACGACTAGGAGCTAATGAGCAGTTCTTC. This gives the protein CASSPRLGANEQFF.

CDR3 protein: CASSGRDRATRDYNSPLHF. The CDR3, as DNA: TGTGCCAGCAGCGGCCGGGACAGGGCCACCAGAGACTATAATTCACCCCTCCACTTT. V gene TRBV21-1 combines with J gene TRBJ1-6; the table gives TRBD1 as D, unverified against the DNA. TRBV21-1 is termed a pseudogene. The CDR3 has 19 amino acids.

V gene TRBV6-4 combines with J gene TRBJ2-1; the match to TRBD2 covers 9 bases. CDR1 and CDR2 (germline): MRHNA, SNTAGT. Trimming took 5 bases from V and 4 from J; bases not matched to a gene: 3. The CDR3 totals 14 residues. This CDR3 is CASSRAGGYNEQFF. The CDR3 nucleotides are TGTGCCAGCAGTCGAGCGGGAGGTTACAATGAGCAGTTCTTC.